Listed below are T cell receptor beta chains from one sample, sequenced in a study of control samples from healthy donors and cancer patients. Only in-frame clones appear in the TCRdb table, and some are missing; sequencing was by immunoSEQ multiplex PCR. The sample lists 100,000 to 150,000 clones, around 90% occurring once. Sequenced: blood. All receptors derive from a middle-aged man in good health. Each CDR3 is given without its conserved first and last residue. The order of the fields is V gene, J gene, CDR3 protein.

v_gene: TRBV19; j_gene: TRBJ2-2; CDR3aa: ASSVNRDRGTGELF
v_gene: TRBV27; j_gene: TRBJ1-1; CDR3aa: ASSISRTVEAF
v_gene: TRBV11-2; j_gene: TRBJ1-1; CDR3aa: ASSLGTVNTEAF
v_gene: TRBV19; j_gene: TRBJ2-3; CDR3aa: ASSSDRRYTDTQY
v_gene: TRBV19; j_gene: TRBJ1-1; CDR3aa: ASSTRTGNLNTEAF
v_gene: TRBV6-4; j_gene: TRBJ2-3; CDR3aa: ASSDSGGATDTQY
v_gene: TRBV2; j_gene: TRBJ1-3; CDR3aa: ASSEGRGNTIY
v_gene: TRBV6-1; j_gene: TRBJ1-1; CDR3aa: ASSDSWGGTEAF
v_gene: TRBV5-6; j_gene: TRBJ1-4; CDR3aa: ASSFKATNEKLF
v_gene: TRBV9; j_gene: TRBJ1-5; CDR3aa: ASSVGQDNQPQH
v_gene: TRBV4-1; j_gene: TRBJ2-2; CDR3aa: ASSQDIVSGELF
v_gene: TRBV27; j_gene: TRBJ1-5; CDR3aa: ASSTSPLVQPQH
v_gene: TRBV2; j_gene: TRBJ2-3; CDR3aa: ASSPKGLAGDREDTQY
v_gene: TRBV30; j_gene: TRBJ1-6; CDR3aa: ACQQGYNSPLH
v_gene: TRBV2; j_gene: TRBJ1-1; CDR3aa: ASSVNTEAF
v_gene: TRBV2; j_gene: TRBJ2-5; CDR3aa: ASSERLAGQETQY
v_gene: TRBV14; j_gene: TRBJ2-5; CDR3aa: ASSPFGSGKETQY
v_gene: TRBV3-1/TRBV3-2; j_gene: TRBJ2-5; CDR3aa: ASTKGLAGRQETQY
v_gene: TRBV9; j_gene: TRBJ1-4; CDR3aa: ASSVSQGLNEKLF
v_gene: TRBV6-5; j_gene: TRBJ1-4; CDR3aa: ATLGGFEGKLF